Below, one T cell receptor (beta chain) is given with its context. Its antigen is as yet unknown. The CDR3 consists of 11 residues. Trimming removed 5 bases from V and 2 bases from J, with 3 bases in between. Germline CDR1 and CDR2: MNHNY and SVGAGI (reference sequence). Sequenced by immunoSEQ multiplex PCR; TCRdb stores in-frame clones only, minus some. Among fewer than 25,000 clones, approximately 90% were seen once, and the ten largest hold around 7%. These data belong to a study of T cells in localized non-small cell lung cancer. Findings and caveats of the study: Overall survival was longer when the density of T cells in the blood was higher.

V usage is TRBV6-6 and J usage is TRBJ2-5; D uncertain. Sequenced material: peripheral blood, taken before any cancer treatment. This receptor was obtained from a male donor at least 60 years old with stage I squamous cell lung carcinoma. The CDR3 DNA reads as TGTGCCAGCAGTCAACAAGAGACCCAGTACTTC. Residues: CASSQQETQYF.